Below are 10 T cell receptor beta chains sequenced from a single sample in a study of cytomegalovirus exposure and HLA in healthy donors. PCR amplification relied on 60 Vbeta primers (plus 13 Jbeta primers). Libraries were prepared by immunoSEQ multiplex PCR; TCRdb keeps only in-frame clonotypes and omits some of them. The sample lists 70,000 to 90,000 clones, approximately 82% seen once, with 2% to 2.5% in the top ten. Material for sequencing was PBMCs. All receptors derive from a man in his forties in good health and CMV-seronegative.

Only one count was recorded for this clone. The chain recombines TRBV20-1 with TRBJ1-1; D possibly corresponds to TRBD1 (5 bases). Germline CDR1 and CDR2: DFQATT and SNEGSKA (reference sequence). V was trimmed by 3 bases and J by 5 bases, leaving 7 bases between them. The length of the CDR3 is 11 residues. In DNA form, the CDR3 reads TGCAGTGCTAGGACAGATACTGAAGCTTTCTTT. Translation gives CSARTDTEAFF.

The chain employs TRBV5-1 and TRBJ2-3, with 10 nucleotides matching TRBD2. The CDR3 has 16 residues. CDR1 is SGHRS, CDR2 YFSETQ, per germline. V shed 4 bases and J 2 bases; nucleotides not matched to a gene: 7. The CDR3 region has the DNA TGCGCCAGCAGCGGAGGGACTAGCGTTGTCACAGATACGCAGTATTTT. Protein: CASSGGTSVVTDTQYF.

The V and J genes are TRBV18 and TRBJ2-3; D uncertain. Germline values: CDR1 KGHSH, CDR2 LQKENI. Trimming pared 0 bases from V and 2 bases from J, leaving 9 bases between. CDR3 length equals 15 residues. The DNA for the CDR3 is TGTGCCAGCTCACCACCCGGGTTTTCCACAGATACGCAGTATTTT. It yields the protein CASSPPGFSTDTQYF.

The V call is TRBV30, the J call TRBJ2-7; possibly TRBD2 for D (6 bases). The CDR3 extends over 15 amino acids. The germline gives CDR1 GTSNPN, CDR2 SVGIG (reference sequence). The V and J ends lost 4 bases and 3 bases respectively, with 19 bases between them. The CDR3 reads CAWTNGGLPYYEQYF. In DNA form, the CDR3 reads TGTGCCTGGACCAATGGAGGACTACCTTACTACGAGCAGTACTTC.

J is TRBJ2-2 and V is TRBV7-2; D ambiguous. CDR3 length: 14 amino acids. The germline V and J ends were trimmed by 3 bases and 1 base, with 6 bases remaining between them. Per germline, CDR1 SGHTA and CDR2 FQGNSA. CDR3 coding DNA: TGTGCCAGCAGCTTCGTCCGGAACACCGGGGAGCTGTTTTTT. It codes for CASSFVRNTGELFF.

The V and J genes are TRBV14 and TRBJ2-3; 7 positions agree with TRBD1. The CDR3 is made up of 16 amino acids. V lost 4 bases to trimming and J lost 6 bases; unmatched junction nucleotides: 13. Germline loops: CDR1 SGHDN, CDR2 FVKESK. As DNA, the CDR3 is TGTGCCAGCAGCCGCGCAATAACAGGGGTTTTTGATACGCAGTATTTT. It encodes CASSRAITGVFDTQYF.

This chain's CDR3 is CASSYSEQFGTEAFF. The DNA for the CDR3 is TGTGCCAGCAGTTACTCAGAGCAATTTGGCACTGAAGCTTTCTTT. The chain links TRBV6-6 to TRBJ1-1, with unresolved D. V lost 0 bases, J lost 4 bases, and 12 bases lay in between. CDR3 length equals 15 residues. The germline V gene has CDR1 MNHNY and CDR2 SVGAGI (reference sequence).

V gene TRBV5-4 combines with J gene TRBJ1-5, with a weak D call TRBD1 (5 bases). CDR1 and CDR2 (germline): SGHNT, YYREEE (reference sequence). The V end was cut by 0 bases, the J end by 1 base, with 5 bases between. The CDR3 runs 14 residues. CDR3: CASSLDRSNQPQHF. The DNA for the CDR3 is TGTGCCAGCAGCTTGGACAGGAGCAATCAGCCCCAGCATTTT.

About this clone itself: One end of the junction is discordant with germline, which a read error may explain. CDR3 nucleotide sequence: TGTTCCAGCAGCTCGCACAGGGGGATTGGGGCCAACGTCCTGACTTTC. It specifies CSSSSHRGIGANVLTF. The chain combines TRBV7-9 with TRBJ2-6; 8 positions match TRBD1. CDR1 SEHNR and CDR2 FQNEAQ come from the germline V gene (reference sequence). The CDR3 length is 16 residues. The full variable domain, its missing parts supplied by reference TRBV7-9 and TRBJ2-6, is DTGVSQNPRHKITKRGQNVTFRCDPISEHNRLYWYRQTLGQGPEFLTYFQNEAQLEKSRLLSDRFSAERPKGSFSTLEIQRTEQGDSAMYLCSSSSHRGIGANVLTFGAGSRLTVL.

This clone was counted a single time. The rearrangement uses TRBV27 and TRBJ1-1, with a possible D match to TRBD1 (6 bases). CDR1 is MNHEY, CDR2 SMNVEV, per germline (reference sequence). V was cut by 4 bases and J by 3 bases, with 21 bases left in between. The CDR3 spans 17 residues. Written as DNA, the CDR3 is TGTGCCAGCAGTTACCTTCCCCCAACAGGGAGGGACACTGAAGCTTTCTTT. Protein sequence: CASSYLPPTGRDTEAFF.